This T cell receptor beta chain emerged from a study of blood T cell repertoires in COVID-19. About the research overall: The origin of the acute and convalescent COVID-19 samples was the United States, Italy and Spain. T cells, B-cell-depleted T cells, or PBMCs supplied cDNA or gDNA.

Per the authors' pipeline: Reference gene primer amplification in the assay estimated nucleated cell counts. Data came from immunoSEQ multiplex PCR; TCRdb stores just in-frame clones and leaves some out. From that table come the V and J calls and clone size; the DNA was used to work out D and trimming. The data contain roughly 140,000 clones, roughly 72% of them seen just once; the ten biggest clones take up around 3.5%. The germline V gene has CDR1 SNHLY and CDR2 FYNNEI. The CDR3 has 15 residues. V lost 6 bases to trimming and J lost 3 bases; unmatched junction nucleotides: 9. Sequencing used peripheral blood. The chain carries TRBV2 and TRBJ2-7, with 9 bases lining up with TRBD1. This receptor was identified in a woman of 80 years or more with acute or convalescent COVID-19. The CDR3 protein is CASRWTGEADYEQYF. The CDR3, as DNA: TGTGCCAGCAGATGGACAGGGGAAGCAGACTACGAGCAGTACTTC.